The 2 T cell receptor beta chains in this list originate from one sample, sequenced in a study of T cell clusters in autoimmune cytopenias. TRB was amplified by touch-down multiplex PCR, primer pools A and B combined. From its re-call of the multiplex PCR reads, TCRdb lists each CDR3 protein once, without DNA. Its table lists under 11,000 distinct CDR3 sequences. TRB amplification used 250 ng of peripheral blood genomic DNA. The sample also formed part of further work on T cell repertoires in aging, cancer and after chemotherapy.

Sequences were obtained from peripheral blood. Receptor source: a human donor in good health.

This chain joins TRBV24-1 and TRBJ2-7; TCRdb calls TRBD1, which cannot be checked without DNA. CDR3 size: 18 residues. The V gene's germline CDR1 is KGHDR and CDR2 SFDVKD. The CDR3 is CATDPDRGGDPGAYEQYF.

The genes are TRBV6-1 and TRBJ2-3. The V gene's germline CDR1 is MNHNS and CDR2 SASEGT. The CDR3 sequence is 13 residues long. CDR3: CASSETGTDTQYF.